One sample yielded the 10 T cell receptor beta chains listed below, sequenced in a study of blood T cell repertoires in COVID-19. Assay: immunoSEQ multiplex PCR; the TCRdb copy retains only in-frame clones and omits some. The sample carries around 300,000 clones, 75% to 95% recorded once. The sample consisted of peripheral blood. Receptors originate from a woman in her thirties with COVID-19, enrolled during active disease.

The rearrangement uses TRBV28 and TRBJ2-7; TRBD2 matches at 9 bases. Germline CDR1 reads MDHEN; CDR2 reads SYDVKM. Trimming removed 7 bases from V and 2 bases from J; junction bases left unmatched: 12. The CDR3 runs 16 residues. CDR3 sequence: CASTPSVGGRAYEQYF. The CDR3 DNA reads TGTGCCAGCACCCCGTCTGTTGGCGGGAGGGCCTACGAGCAGTACTTC. Full variable domain (outside the CDR3, taken from reference TRBV28 and TRBJ2-7): DVKVTQSSRYLVKRTGEKVFLECVQDMDHENMFWYRQDPGLGLRLIYFSYDVKMKEKGDIPEGYSVSREKKERFSLILESASTNQTSMYLCASTPSVGGRAYEQYFGPGTRLTVT.

The genes are TRBV2 and TRBJ2-3; 12 nucleotides align to TRBD2. Per the germline V gene, CDR1 is SNHLY and CDR2 is FYNNEI. Unmatched junction bases numbered 3, after V lost 8 bases and J lost 3 bases. The CDR3 is 14 amino acids. CDR3 nucleotide sequence: TGTGCCAGCGCAGGGACTAGCGGGACAGATACGCAGTATTTT. Translation: CASAGTSGTDTQYF.

The CDR3 DNA sequence: TGCGCCAGCAGCGACCGGGACACCTTCTACGAGCAGTACTTC. Protein sequence: CASSDRDTFYEQYF. This chain uses TRBV4-1 with TRBJ2-7; TRBD1 is a possible D gene (6 bases). V lost 5 bases to trimming and J lost 3 bases, with 14 bases between them. CDR1 and CDR2 from the germline V gene are MGHRA and YSYEKL. The CDR3 is 14 residues long.

The V gene is TRBV20-1, the J gene TRBJ2-3; 11 bases agree with TRBD2. Germline V CDR1 and CDR2: DFQATT, SNEGSKA (reference sequence). V shed 3 bases and J 3 bases; nucleotides not matched to a gene: 11. The CDR3 length is 17 residues. CDR3 nucleotides: TGCAGTGCTAGTAGTAGCGGGAGGGCCGGGAGGACAGATACGCAGTATTTT. Translated, it gives CSASSSGRAGRTDTQYF.

The chain couples TRBV9 to TRBJ1-1; D possibly corresponds to TRBD1 (6 bases). The CDR3 sequence is 14 residues long. Germline V gene sequence: CDR1 SGDLS, CDR2 YYNGEE. Trimming took 2 bases from V and 0 from J, leaving 8 bases between them. CDR3 nucleotide sequence: TGTGCCAGCAGCGTGACAGGAATGAACACTGAAGCTTTCTTT. Protein product: CASSVTGMNTEAFF.

This chain links TRBV3-1 (or the pseudogene TRBV3-2) with TRBJ1-5, with a tentative D call TRBD1 (6 bases). Germline-derived CDR1 and CDR2 are LGHDT and YNNKEL (reference sequence). This CDR3 is 15 amino acids long. The germline V and J ends were trimmed by 1 base and 4 bases, with 11 bases remaining between them. This CDR3 is CASSQGRGRNQPQHF. For the CDR3, the DNA is TGTGCCAGCAGCCAAGGCAGGGGAAGAAATCAGCCCCAGCATTTT.

This clone was recorded only once. The chain combines TRBV28 with TRBJ1-2; 7 bases map to TRBD1. Germline CDR1 and CDR2: MDHEN and SYDVKM. Losses at the gene ends were 4 bases for V and 6 bases for J; bases not matched to a gene: 8. This CDR3 spans 14 amino acids. Here the CDR3 DNA reads TGTGCCAGCAGTTCCCTACAGGGGCCCGATGGCTACACCTTC. Its protein product is CASSSLQGPDGYTF.

The V gene is TRBV11-2, the J gene TRBJ2-2, with 7 bases matching TRBD2. The J segment lost 6 bases and the V segment lost 4 bases, leaving 11 bases of the junction unmatched. Germline CDR1 SGHAT, CDR2 FQNNGV. The CDR3 covers 16 residues. CDR3 residues: CASSSRGVLAAGELFF. The CDR3 DNA is TGTGCCAGCAGCTCCCGGGGGGTGCTAGCCGCCGGGGAGCTGTTTTTT.

The rearrangement uses TRBV19 and TRBJ2-5; TRBD2 might be the D (6 bases). V was cut by 7 bases and J by 2 bases, with 17 bases left in between. Germline V gene sequence: CDR1 LNHDA, CDR2 SQIVND (reference sequence). The CDR3 is 15 residues long. The DNA of the CDR3 is TGTGCCAGTACACAAACCGGGACTCATCAAGAGACCCAGTACTTC. The encoded protein is CASTQTGTHQETQYF.

J is TRBJ1-2 and V is TRBV28; tentatively, D is TRBD1 (5 bases). The germline V gene encodes CDR1 MDHEN and CDR2 SYDVKM. Deletions cut 3 bases from V and 7 bases from J, with 9 bases between. There are 12 residues in the CDR3. The DNA of the CDR3 is TGTGCCAGCAGTTTCGTTAGGGGTGGCTACACCTTC. It is translated as CASSFVRGGYTF.